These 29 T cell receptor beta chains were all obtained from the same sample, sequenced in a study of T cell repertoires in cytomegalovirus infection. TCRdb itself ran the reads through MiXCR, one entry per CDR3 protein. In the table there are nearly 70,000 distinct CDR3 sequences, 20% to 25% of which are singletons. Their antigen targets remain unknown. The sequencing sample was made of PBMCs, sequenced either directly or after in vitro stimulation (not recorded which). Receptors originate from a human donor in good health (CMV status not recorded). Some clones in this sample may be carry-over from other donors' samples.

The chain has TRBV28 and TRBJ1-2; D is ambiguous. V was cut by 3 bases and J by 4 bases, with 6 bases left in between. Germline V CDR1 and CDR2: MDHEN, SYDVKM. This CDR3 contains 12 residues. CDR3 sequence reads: CASSFESYGYTF. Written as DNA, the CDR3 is TGTGCCAGCAGTTTTGAGAGCTATGGCTACACCTTC.

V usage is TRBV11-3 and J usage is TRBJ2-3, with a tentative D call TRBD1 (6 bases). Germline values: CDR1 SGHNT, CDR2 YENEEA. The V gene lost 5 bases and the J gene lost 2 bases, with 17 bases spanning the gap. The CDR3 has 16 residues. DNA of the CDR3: TGTGCCAGCAGCCCTACCGGGACACTTTTCACAGATACGCAGTATTTT. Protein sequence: CASSPTGTLFTDTQYF.

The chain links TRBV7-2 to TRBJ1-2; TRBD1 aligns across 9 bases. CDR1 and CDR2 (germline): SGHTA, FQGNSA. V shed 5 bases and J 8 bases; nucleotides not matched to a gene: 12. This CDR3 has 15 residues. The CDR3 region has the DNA TGTGCCAGCAGCCGAGGCGGGACAGGGAGGGTAGGCTACACCTTC. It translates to CASSRGGTGRVGYTF.

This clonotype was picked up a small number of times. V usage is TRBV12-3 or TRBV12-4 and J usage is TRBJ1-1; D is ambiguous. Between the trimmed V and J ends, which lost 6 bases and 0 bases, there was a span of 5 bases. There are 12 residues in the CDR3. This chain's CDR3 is CASRYLNTEAFF. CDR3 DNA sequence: TGTGCCAGCAGGTATCTGAACACTGAAGCTTTCTTT.

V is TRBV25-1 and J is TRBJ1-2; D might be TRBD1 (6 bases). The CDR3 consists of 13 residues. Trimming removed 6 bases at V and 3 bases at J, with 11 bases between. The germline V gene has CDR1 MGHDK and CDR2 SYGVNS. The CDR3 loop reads CASSRTDYYGYTF. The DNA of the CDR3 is TGTGCCAGCAGCCGGACAGATTACTATGGCTACACCTTC.

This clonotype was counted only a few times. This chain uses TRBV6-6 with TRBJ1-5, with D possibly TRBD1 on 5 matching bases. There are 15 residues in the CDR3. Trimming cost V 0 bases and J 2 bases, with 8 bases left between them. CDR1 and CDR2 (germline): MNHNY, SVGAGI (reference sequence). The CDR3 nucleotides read TGTGCCAGCAGTTACTCGGTACAGGGCAATCAGCCCCAGCATTTT. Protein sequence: CASSYSVQGNQPQHF.

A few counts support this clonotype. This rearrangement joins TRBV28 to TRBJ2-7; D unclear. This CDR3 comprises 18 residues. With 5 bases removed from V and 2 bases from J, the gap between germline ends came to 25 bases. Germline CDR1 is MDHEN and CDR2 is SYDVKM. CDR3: CASSPHPRIWSLTYEQYF. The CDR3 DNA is TGTGCCAGCAGTCCGCACCCCCGTATATGGAGCCTGACCTACGAGCAGTACTTC. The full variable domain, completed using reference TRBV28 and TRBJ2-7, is DVKVTQSSRYLVKRTGEKVFLECVQDMDHENMFWYRQDPGLGLRLIYFSYDVKMKEKGDIPEGYSVSREKKERFSLILESASTNQTSMYLCASSPHPRIWSLTYEQYFGPGTRLTVT.

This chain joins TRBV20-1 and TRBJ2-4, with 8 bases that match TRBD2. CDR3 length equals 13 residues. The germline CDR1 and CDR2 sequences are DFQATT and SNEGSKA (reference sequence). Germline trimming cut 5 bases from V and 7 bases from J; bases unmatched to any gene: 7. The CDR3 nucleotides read TGCAGTGCTCGCATTAGCGGGATGAACATTCAGTACTTC. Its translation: CSARISGMNIQYF.

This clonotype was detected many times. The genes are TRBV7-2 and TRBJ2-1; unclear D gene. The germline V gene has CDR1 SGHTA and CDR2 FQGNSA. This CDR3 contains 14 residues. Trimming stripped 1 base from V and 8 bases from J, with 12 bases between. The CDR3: CASSLDSHTYEQFF. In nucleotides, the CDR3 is TGTGCCAGCAGCTTAGACTCCCACACCTATGAGCAGTTCTTC. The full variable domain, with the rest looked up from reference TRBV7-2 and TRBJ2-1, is GAGVSQSPSNKVTEKGKDVELRCDPISGHTALYWYRQSLGQGLEFLIYFQGNSAPDKSGLPSDRFSAERTGGSVSTLTIQRTQQEDSAVYLCASSLDSHTYEQFFGPGTRLTVL.

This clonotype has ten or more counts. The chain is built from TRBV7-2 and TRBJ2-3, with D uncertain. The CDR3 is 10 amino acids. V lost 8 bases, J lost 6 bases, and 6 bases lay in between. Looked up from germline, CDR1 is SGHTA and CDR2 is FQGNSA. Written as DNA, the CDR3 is TGTGCCAGCGCCGGGGATACGCAGTATTTT. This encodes CASAGDTQYF.

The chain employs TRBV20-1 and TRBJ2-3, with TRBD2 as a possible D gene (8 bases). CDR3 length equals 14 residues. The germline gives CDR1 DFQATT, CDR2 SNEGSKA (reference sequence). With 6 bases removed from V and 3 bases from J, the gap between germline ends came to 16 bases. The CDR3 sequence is CSAISGTATDTQYF. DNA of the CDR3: TGCAGTGCGATTAGCGGGACAGCAACAGATACGCAGTATTTT.

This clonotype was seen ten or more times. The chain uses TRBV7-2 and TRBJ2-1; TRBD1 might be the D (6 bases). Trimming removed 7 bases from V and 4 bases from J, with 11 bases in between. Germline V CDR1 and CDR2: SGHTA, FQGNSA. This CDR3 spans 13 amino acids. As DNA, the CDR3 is TGTGCCAGCAACCGAGGGGGATACAATGAGCAGTTCTTC. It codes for CASNRGGYNEQFF.

In DNA form, the CDR3 reads TGTGCCAGCAGTGAAGATTCGGGGTTAGGGGCGGGAGATGAAAAACTGTTTTTT. It specifies CASSEDSGLGAGDEKLFF. This chain connects TRBV6-1 to TRBJ1-4; possible D gene TRBD1, 5 bases. Per the germline V gene, CDR1 is MNHNS and CDR2 is SASEGT. V lost 1 base and J 6 bases, leaving 21 bases between the germline ends. This CDR3 contains 18 residues.

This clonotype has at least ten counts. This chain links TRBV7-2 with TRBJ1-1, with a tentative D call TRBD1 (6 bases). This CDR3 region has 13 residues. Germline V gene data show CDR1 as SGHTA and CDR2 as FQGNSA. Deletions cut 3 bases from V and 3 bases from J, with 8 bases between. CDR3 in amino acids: CASSLDSYTEAFF. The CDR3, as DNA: TGTGCCAGCAGCTTGGACAGCTACACTGAAGCTTTCTTT.

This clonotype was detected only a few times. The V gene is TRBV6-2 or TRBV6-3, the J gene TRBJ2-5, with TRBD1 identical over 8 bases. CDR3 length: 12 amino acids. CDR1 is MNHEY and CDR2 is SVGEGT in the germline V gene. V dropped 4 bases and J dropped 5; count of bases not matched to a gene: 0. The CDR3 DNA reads TGTGCCAGCAGTTGGGACAGGGAGACCCAGTACTTC. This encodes CASSWDRETQYF.

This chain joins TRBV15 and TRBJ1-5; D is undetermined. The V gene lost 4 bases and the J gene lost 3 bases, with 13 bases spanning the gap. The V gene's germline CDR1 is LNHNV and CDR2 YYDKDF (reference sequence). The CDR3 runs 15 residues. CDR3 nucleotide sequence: TGTGCCACCAGCAACGGAGAAGGAATCAATCAGCCCCAGCATTTT. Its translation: CATSNGEGINQPQHF.

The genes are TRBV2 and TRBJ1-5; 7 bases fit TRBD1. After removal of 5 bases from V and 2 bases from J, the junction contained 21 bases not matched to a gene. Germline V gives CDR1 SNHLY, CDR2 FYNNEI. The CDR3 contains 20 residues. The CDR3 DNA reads TGTGCCAGCAGTAGGGATAAGACAGGGTGGGGCTTAGATGGCAATCAGCCCCAGCATTTT. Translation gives CASSRDKTGWGLDGNQPQHF. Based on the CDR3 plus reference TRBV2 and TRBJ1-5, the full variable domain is EPEVTQTPSHQVTQMGQEVILRCVPISNHLYFYWYRQILGQKVEFLVSFYNNEISEKSEIFDDQFSVERPDGSNFTLKIRSTKLEDSAMYFCASSRDKTGWGLDGNQPQHFGDGTRLSIL.

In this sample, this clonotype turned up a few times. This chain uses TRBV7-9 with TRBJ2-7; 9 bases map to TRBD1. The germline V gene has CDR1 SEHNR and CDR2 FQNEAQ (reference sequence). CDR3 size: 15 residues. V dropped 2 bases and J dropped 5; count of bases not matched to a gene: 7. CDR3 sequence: CASSLYRGPGDEQYF. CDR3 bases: TGTGCCAGCAGCTTATACAGGGGGCCTGGCGACGAGCAGTACTTC. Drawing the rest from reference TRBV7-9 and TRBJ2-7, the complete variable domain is DTGVSQNPRHKITKRGQNVTFRCDPISEHNRLYWYRQTLGQGPEFLTYFQNEAQLEKSRLLSDRFSAERPKGSFSTLEIQRTEQGDSAMYLCASSLYRGPGDEQYFGPGTRLTVT.

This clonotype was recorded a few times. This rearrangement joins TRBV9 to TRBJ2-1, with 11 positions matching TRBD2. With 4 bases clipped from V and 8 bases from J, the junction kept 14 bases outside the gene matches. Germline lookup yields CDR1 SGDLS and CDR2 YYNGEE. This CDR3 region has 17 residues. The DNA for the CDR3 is TGTGCCAGCAGCAACACCCTTAGCGGGAGGGCCGCCTATGAGCAGTTCTTC. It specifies CASSNTLSGRAAYEQFF.

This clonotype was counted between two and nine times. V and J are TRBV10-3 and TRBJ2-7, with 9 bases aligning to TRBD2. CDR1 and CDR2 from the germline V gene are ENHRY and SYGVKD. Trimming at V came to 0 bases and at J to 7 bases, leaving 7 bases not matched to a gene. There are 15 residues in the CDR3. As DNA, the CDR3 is TGTGCCATCAGTGAGTCTGCGGGAGGGCCGTATGAGCAGTACTTC. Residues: CAISESAGGPYEQYF.

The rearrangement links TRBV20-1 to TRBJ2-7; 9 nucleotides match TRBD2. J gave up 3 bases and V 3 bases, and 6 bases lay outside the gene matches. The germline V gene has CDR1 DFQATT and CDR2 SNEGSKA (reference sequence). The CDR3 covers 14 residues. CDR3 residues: CSARSGTSSYEQYF. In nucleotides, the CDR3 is TGCAGTGCTAGGAGCGGGACTAGCAGCTACGAGCAGTACTTC.

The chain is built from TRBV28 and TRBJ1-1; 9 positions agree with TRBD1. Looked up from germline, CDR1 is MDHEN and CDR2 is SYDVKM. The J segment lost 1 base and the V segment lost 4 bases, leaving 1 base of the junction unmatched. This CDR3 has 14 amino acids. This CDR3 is CASSYRGPNTEAFF. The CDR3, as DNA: TGTGCCAGCAGTTACAGGGGGCCGAACACTGAAGCTTTCTTT.

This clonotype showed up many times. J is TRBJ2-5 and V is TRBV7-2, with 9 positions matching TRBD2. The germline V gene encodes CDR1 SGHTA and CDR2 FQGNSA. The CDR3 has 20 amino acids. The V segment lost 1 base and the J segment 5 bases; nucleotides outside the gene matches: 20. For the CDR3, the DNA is TGTGCCAGCAGCTTAGAGGTGTGGAGGGCTAGCGGGAAGCCCAGGGAGACCCAGTACTTC. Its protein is CASSLEVWRASGKPRETQYF.

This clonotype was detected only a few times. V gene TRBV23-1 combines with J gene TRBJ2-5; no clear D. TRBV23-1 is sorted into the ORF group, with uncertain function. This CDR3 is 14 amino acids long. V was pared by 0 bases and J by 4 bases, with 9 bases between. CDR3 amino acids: CASSQSAGSETQYF. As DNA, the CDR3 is TGCGCCAGCAGTCAATCGGCCGGGTCAGAGACCCAGTACTTC.

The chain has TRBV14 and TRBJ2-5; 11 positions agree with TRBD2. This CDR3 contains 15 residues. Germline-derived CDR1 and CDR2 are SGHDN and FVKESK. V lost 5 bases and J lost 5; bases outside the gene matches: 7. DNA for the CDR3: TGTGCCAGCAGCGTACTAGCGGGAGATTTGGAGACCCAGTACTTC. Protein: CASSVLAGDLETQYF.

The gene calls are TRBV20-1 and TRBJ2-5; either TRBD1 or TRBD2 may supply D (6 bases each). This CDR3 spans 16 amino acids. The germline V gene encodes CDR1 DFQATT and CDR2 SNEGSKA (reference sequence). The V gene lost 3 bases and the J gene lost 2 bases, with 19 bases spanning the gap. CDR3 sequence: CSARIPGRGGQETQYF. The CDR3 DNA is TGCAGTGCTAGGATCCCCGGGAGAGGGGGTCAAGAGACCCAGTACTTC.

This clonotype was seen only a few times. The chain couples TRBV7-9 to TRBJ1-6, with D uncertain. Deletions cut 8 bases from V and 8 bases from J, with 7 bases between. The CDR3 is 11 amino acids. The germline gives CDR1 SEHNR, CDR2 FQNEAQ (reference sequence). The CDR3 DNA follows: TGTGCCAGCCGATCGGATTCACCCCTCCACTTT. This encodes CASRSDSPLHF. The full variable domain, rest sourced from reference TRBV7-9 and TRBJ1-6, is DTGVSQNPRHKITKRGQNVTFRCDPISEHNRLYWYRQTLGQGPEFLTYFQNEAQLEKSRLLSDRFSAERPKGSFSTLEIQRTEQGDSAMYLCASRSDSPLHFGNGTRLTVT.

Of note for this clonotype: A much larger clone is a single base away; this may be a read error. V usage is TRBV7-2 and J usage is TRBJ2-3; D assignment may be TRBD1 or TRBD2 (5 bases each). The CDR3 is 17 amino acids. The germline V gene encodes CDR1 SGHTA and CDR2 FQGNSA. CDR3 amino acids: CASSLGYSGRGSDSQYF. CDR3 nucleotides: TGTGCCAGCAGCTTAGGATATTCGGGACGGGGCTCAGATTCGCAGTATTTT. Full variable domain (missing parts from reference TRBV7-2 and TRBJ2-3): GAGVSQSPSNKVTEKGKDVELRCDPISGHTALYWYRQSLGQGLEFLIYFQGNSAPDKSGLPSDRFSAERTGGSVSTLTIQRTQQEDSAVYLCASSLGYSGRGSDSQYFGPGTRLTVL.

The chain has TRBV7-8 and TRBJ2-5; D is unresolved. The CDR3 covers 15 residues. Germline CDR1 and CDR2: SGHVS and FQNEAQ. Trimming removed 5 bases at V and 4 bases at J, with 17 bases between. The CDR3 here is CASSHTLLKTETQYF. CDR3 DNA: TGTGCCAGCAGCCATACGCTTCTCAAGACAGAGACCCAGTACTTC.